A single sample is the source of the 25 T cell receptor beta chains below, sequenced in a study of blood T cell repertoires in COVID-19 (dated by TCRdb to the early 2020s). The library was generated by the immunoSEQ multiplex PCR assay. The table comes from immuneACCESS by way of TCRdb, which keeps in-frame sequences with V and J called. Part of the clones is missing from these tables; in studies checked, under half for an unresolved V gene and the rest for unknown reasons. In all, the sample holds roughly 250,000 clones, and approximately 82% of those were seen once. The ten largest clonotypes hold 1.5% to 2% of the sample. Sequenced input: peripheral blood. The receptors shown here come from a woman over 75 with acute or convalescent COVID-19.

The rearrangement joins TRBV11-2 to TRBJ2-3; 9 positions agree with TRBD2. Unmatched junction bases numbered 5, after V lost 7 bases and J lost 6 bases. From germline, CDR1 is SGHAT and CDR2 FQNNGV. CDR3 length: 13 residues. CDR3 loop: CASKLAGGDTQYF. Here the CDR3 DNA reads TGTGCCAGCAAACTAGCGGGCGGTGATACGCAGTATTTT.

The J gene is TRBJ2-6, the V gene TRBV28, with 7 bases aligning to TRBD1. V was clipped by 10 bases and J by 2 bases; unmatched bases: 2. The germline V gene encodes CDR1 MDHEN and CDR2 SYDVKM. The CDR3 length is 13 residues. CDR3 region: CATQGAGANVLTF. Here the CDR3 DNA reads TGTGCCACTCAGGGGGCTGGGGCCAACGTCCTGACTTTC.

This clone was seen a few times. The gene calls are TRBV29-1 and TRBJ1-1; perhaps TRBD1 as D (6 bases). The CDR3 covers 11 residues. The germline V and J ends were trimmed by 7 bases and 6 bases, with 12 bases remaining between them. CDR1 SQVTM and CDR2 ANQGSEA come from the germline V gene. The CDR3 loop is CSGRDIAEAFF. The CDR3 nucleotides are TGCAGCGGCCGGGACATAGCTGAAGCTTTCTTT.

This chain uses TRBV5-4 with TRBJ2-2; possibly TRBD2 for D (6 bases). The CDR3 runs to 15 residues. The ends were cut back, 1 base at V and 5 bases at J, with 12 bases in the middle. The V gene's germline CDR1 is SGHNT and CDR2 YYREEE (reference sequence). The CDR3 spells CASSLYGGWTGELFF. The CDR3, as DNA: TGTGCCAGCAGCTTGTATGGGGGGTGGACCGGGGAGCTGTTTTTT.

V gene TRBV9 combines with J gene TRBJ2-7; D may be TRBD2 (5 bases). Germline CDR1 reads SGDLS; CDR2 reads YYNGEE. This CDR3 comprises 14 residues. Trimming cost V 2 bases and J 0 bases, with 9 bases left between them. The CDR3 DNA reads as TGTGCCAGCAGCGTCCGGGAACACTCCTACGAGCAGTACTTC. Residues: CASSVREHSYEQYF.

The chain couples TRBV25-1 to TRBJ2-3; D uncertain. V dropped 3 bases and J dropped 6 bases, with 4 bases sitting between them. CDR3 length: 11 amino acids. Germline CDR1 reads MGHDK; CDR2 reads SYGVNS. The CDR3 region is CASSEGDTQYF. CDR3 in DNA: TGTGCCAGCAGTGAGGGCGATACGCAGTATTTT.

The chain combines TRBV7-2 with TRBJ2-7; 7 bases align to TRBD1. CDR3 length: 15 amino acids. Germline V gene lookup returns CDR1 SGHTA and CDR2 FQGNSA. V trimming: 4 bases; J trimming: 3 bases; junction bases outside the gene matches: 9. CDR3 amino acids: CASSSQGSRGYEQYF. CDR3 DNA: TGTGCCAGCAGCTCACAGGGGTCGAGGGGCTACGAGCAGTACTTC.

CDR3 bases: TGTGCCAGCAGTCGAGTGGGGGGGGGCTACACCTTC. This sequence encodes CASSRVGGGYTF. The chain recombines TRBV6-5 with TRBJ1-2, with a weak D call TRBD1 (5 bases). The ends were cut back, 5 bases at V and 8 bases at J, with 12 bases in the middle. In germline, CDR1 is MNHEY, CDR2 SVGAGI. The CDR3 length is 12 residues.

The chain links TRBV9 to TRBJ2-2; the D gene is possibly TRBD2 (6 bases). Trimming removed 0 bases at V and 3 bases at J, with 21 bases between. Per germline, CDR1 SGDLS and CDR2 YYNGEE. This CDR3 is 19 amino acids long. The CDR3 loop is CASSVDVKAGKPYTGELFF. In DNA, the CDR3 is TGTGCCAGCAGCGTAGATGTTAAGGCGGGGAAACCTTACACCGGGGAGCTGTTTTTT. Based on the CDR3 plus reference TRBV9 and TRBJ2-2, the full variable domain is DSGVTQTPKHLITATGQRVTLRCSPRSGDLSVYWYQQSLDQGLQFLIQYYNGEERAKGNILERFSAQQFPDLHSELNLSSLELGDSALYFCASSVDVKAGKPYTGELFFGEGSRLTVL.

J is TRBJ2-5 and V is TRBV7-3; 14 bases align to TRBD2. Looked up from germline, CDR1 is SGHTA and CDR2 is FQGTGA. With V trimmed by 5 bases and J by 5 bases, 4 bases remained unmatched. The CDR3 extends over 15 amino acids. The CDR3: CASSKGLAGAETQYF. In DNA form, the CDR3 reads TGTGCCAGCAGCAAGGGACTAGCGGGAGCGGAGACCCAGTACTTC.

The chain links TRBV28 to TRBJ1-5; D is ambiguous. The V gene's germline CDR1 is MDHEN and CDR2 SYDVKM. V gave up 2 bases and J gave up 7 bases, with 18 bases separating them. This CDR3 is built from 16 residues. The CDR3 is CASSLAGWENGQPQHF. The DNA for the CDR3 is TGTGCCAGCAGTTTAGCGGGCTGGGAAAACGGGCAGCCCCAGCATTTT.

J is TRBJ1-4 and V is TRBV29-1; D may be TRBD1 (6 bases). In germline, CDR1 is SQVTM, CDR2 ANQGSEA. The ends were cut back, 4 bases at V and 3 bases at J, with 9 bases in the middle. The CDR3 spans 13 residues. Written as DNA, the CDR3 is TGCAGCGTTGGGCGGGGGCCTAATGAAAAACTGTTTTTT. It codes for CSVGRGPNEKLFF.

The chain joins TRBV3-1 (or the pseudogene TRBV3-2) to TRBJ2-1, with 8 bases fitting TRBD2. Germline CDR1 LGHDT, CDR2 YNNKEL (reference sequence). The CDR3 totals 15 residues. With V trimmed by 4 bases and J by 6 bases, 8 bases remained unmatched. CDR3 DNA: TGTGCCAGCAGCCCGGGACTAGAACCCCCCAATGAGCAGTTCTTC. Protein sequence: CASSPGLEPPNEQFF.

V and J are TRBV5-1 and TRBJ1-1, with TRBD1 identical over 8 bases. CDR1 and CDR2 (germline): SGHRS, YFSETQ. The junction had 6 bases not matched to a gene; V was cut back by 4 bases and J by 4 bases. The CDR3 has 14 amino acids. The CDR3 nucleotides read TGCGCCAGCAGCCCAGGGGGCAGGAGCACTGAAGCTTTCTTT. Translated, it gives CASSPGGRSTEAFF.

The V and J genes are TRBV7-8 and TRBJ2-7; D not resolved. The V and J ends lost 1 base and 3 bases respectively, with 10 bases between them. This CDR3 comprises 14 residues. Germline V gene data show CDR1 as SGHVS and CDR2 as FQNEAQ. CDR3 nucleotide sequence: TGTGCCAGCAGCTTAGGCTGGTTAGACTACGAGCAGTACTTC. Translation: CASSLGWLDYEQYF.

V is TRBV2 and J is TRBJ2-7; 10 bases are shared with TRBD1. Germline loops: CDR1 SNHLY, CDR2 FYNNEI. The CDR3 has 15 residues. V trimming: 1 base; J trimming: 2 bases; junction bases outside the gene matches: 2. In DNA, the CDR3 is TGTGCCAGCAGTGAAGGGGGGACAGGGGCCTACGAGCAGTACTTC. It codes for CASSEGGTGAYEQYF.

This chain joins TRBV11-2 and TRBJ1-5, with TRBD1 matching 9 bases. The junction had 6 bases not matched to a gene; V was cut back by 0 bases and J by 9 bases. The germline CDR1 and CDR2 sequences are SGHAT and FQNNGV. This CDR3 is 15 amino acids long. This CDR3 reads CASSLDPTGGLPQHF. The CDR3 DNA sequence: TGTGCCAGCAGCTTAGATCCCACAGGGGGCCTGCCCCAGCATTTT.

The rearrangement links TRBV5-5 to TRBJ2-5; the D gene is possibly TRBD1 (6 bases). Germline-derived CDR1 and CDR2 are SGHKS and YYEKEE (reference sequence). Trimming left V 4 bases short and J 1 base short, with 11 bases between. The CDR3 covers 14 residues. The CDR3 DNA reads as TGTGCCAGCAGCCCGAGACAGGTCCAAGAGACCCAGTACTTC. This sequence encodes CASSPRQVQETQYF.

V is TRBV10-3 and J is TRBJ1-1; 7 nucleotides agree with TRBD1. V shed 6 bases, J shed 2 bases, and the junction held 3 bases outside the gene matches. The CDR3 runs 13 residues. CDR1 and CDR2 (germline): ENHRY, SYGVKD. CDR3 region: CAISDRANTEAFF. The CDR3 region has the DNA TGTGCCATCAGCGACAGGGCTAACACTGAAGCTTTCTTT.

Comments on this clone: The same CDR3 can be traced to other DNA sequences in this sample. This chain uses TRBV6-1 with TRBJ1-2; 7 bases agree with TRBD1. Germline CDR1 is MNHNS and CDR2 is SASEGT. Unmatched junction bases numbered 0, after V lost 3 bases and J lost 2 bases. CDR3 length equals 13 residues. The CDR3 reads CASSETGNYGYTF. CDR3 DNA sequence: TGTGCCAGCAGTGAGACAGGGAACTATGGCTACACCTTC.

This rearrangement joins TRBV9 to TRBJ2-7; TRBD1 is a possible D gene (5 bases). The CDR3 sequence is 14 residues long. V was trimmed by 3 bases and J by 0 bases, leaving 10 bases between them. The germline gives CDR1 SGDLS, CDR2 YYNGEE. CDR3 amino acids: CASSADRTSYEQYF. CDR3 sequence (DNA): TGTGCCAGCAGCGCAGACAGAACCTCCTACGAGCAGTACTTC.

The rearrangement links TRBV19 to TRBJ1-5; D ambiguous. Looked up from germline, CDR1 is LNHDA and CDR2 is SQIVND (reference sequence). The CDR3 covers 12 residues. V lost 7 bases and J 4 bases, leaving 8 bases between the germline ends. The DNA of the CDR3 is TGTGCCAGTACAACAGCTAATCAGCCCCAGCATTTT. It translates to CASTTANQPQHF.

The rearrangement uses TRBV5-4 and TRBJ1-5; D perhaps matches TRBD1 (5 bases). V was trimmed by 6 bases and J by 5 bases, leaving 21 bases between them. The CDR3 has 16 residues. Per the germline V gene, CDR1 is SGHNT and CDR2 is YYREEE (reference sequence). As DNA, the CDR3 is TGTGCCAGCACCCTGATGGGGGGATTAGTCGATCAGCCCCAGCATTTT. This codes for CASTLMGGLVDQPQHF.

The chain carries TRBV28 and TRBJ1-4; D might be TRBD1 (6 bases). The germline V gene has CDR1 MDHEN and CDR2 SYDVKM. Trimming took off 6 bases at V and 10 bases at J, with 21 bases between the two ends. The CDR3 covers 15 residues. The CDR3 region is CASRQTGTLVGKLFF. DNA for the CDR3: TGTGCCAGCAGACAAACCGGGACACTGGTGGGAAAACTGTTTTTT. Based on the CDR3 plus reference TRBV28 and TRBJ1-4, the full variable domain is DVKVTQSSRYLVKRTGEKVFLECVQDMDHENMFWYRQDPGLGLRLIYFSYDVKMKEKGDIPEGYSVSREKKERFSLILESASTNQTSMYLCASRQTGTLVGKLFFGSGTQLSVL.

The chain combines TRBV27 with TRBJ2-6; TRBD1 is a possible D gene (6 bases). CDR3 length: 15 amino acids. Germline V CDR1 and CDR2: MNHEY, SMNVEV (reference sequence). The V end lost 4 bases, the J end lost 4 bases, and 11 bases lay between the germline ends. In DNA, the CDR3 is TGTGCCAGCAGTTCCAGGGGCACGGGGGCCAACGTCCTGACTTTC. As protein: CASSSRGTGANVLTF.